In this sample, the clone carrying this T cell receptor (beta chain) turned up many times. This sample was taken from a study of T cells in Graves' hyperthyroidism and ophthalmopathy. The authors took PBMCs from roughly 9.5 ml fresh peripheral blood. There are 15 residues in the CDR3. Germline loops: CDR1 DFQATT, CDR2 SNEGSKA (reference sequence). V lost 2 bases and J lost 0; bases outside the gene matches: 5. Template material for amplifying TCR beta CDR3 regions consisted of RNA transcripts. HTBI primers were used for first-round RT-PCR of the TCR CDR3. One entry per CDR3 protein results from TCRdb running MiXCR on the multiplex PCR reads. The sample records a few hundred thousand distinct CDR3 sequences, about 20% being singletons.

The TCR comes from a man between 18 and 29 years old with Graves' hyperthyroidism. Sequencing was carried out using blood. This sequence joins TRBV20-1 and TRBJ2-7; 9 nucleotides align to TRBD2. CDR3 nucleotides: TGCAGTGCTAGAAACATAGCGGGGGACTCCTACGAGCAGTACTTC. It is translated as CSARNIAGDSYEQYF.